The 2 T cell receptor beta chains presented below share a single source sample, sequenced in a study of cytotoxic CD8 clonotypes in ibrutinib-treated CLL. Assay used: immunoSEQ multiplex PCR; TCRdb lists only in-frame clones, some missing. The sample holds about 92,000 clones, around 77% seen once. The starting material was PBMCs, obtained after 24 months of ibrutinib treatment. The receptors were gathered from a human donor with chronic lymphocytic leukemia.

This clone has a handful of counts. The V and J genes are TRBV11-2 and TRBJ2-3; D uncertain. There are 15 residues in the CDR3. CDR1 and CDR2 from the germline V gene are SGHAT and FQNNGV. V was clipped by 3 bases and J by 2 bases, with 12 bases between them. The CDR3, as DNA: TGTGCCAGCAGCTTTAGTGGCAGCTCCACAGATACGCAGTATTTT. Translating gives CASSFSGSSTDTQYF.

The V gene is TRBV18, the J gene TRBJ2-7; 8 bases are shared with TRBD2. Germline V gene data show CDR1 as KGHSH and CDR2 as LQKENI. Trimming cost V 0 bases and J 3 bases; bases outside gene matches: 4. The CDR3 has 15 amino acids. This CDR3 reads CASSPPSGSVYEQYF. CDR3 DNA sequence: TGTGCCAGCTCACCACCGAGCGGGAGCGTCTACGAGCAGTACTTC.